The 5 T cell receptor beta chains reported below all come from one sample, sequenced in a study of CD8+ T cells in alopecia areata. Extracted RNA was reverse transcribed into cDNA, the sequencing template. The table came from immunoSEQ multiplex PCR; TCRdb's copy has only in-frame clones and leaves some out. The sample has over 150,000 clones, approximately 55% seen once. Stated treatment: oral pan-JAK inhibitor, 5-10 mg twice daily. Sequencing used CD8+ T cells sorted from blood, obtained at week 24, from a patient treated with tofacitinib. Source of these receptors: a human donor with alopecia areata.

The V call is TRBV10-3, the J call TRBJ1-2, with D possibly matching TRBD1 (5 bases). Deletions cut 10 bases from V and 8 bases from J, with 14 bases between. Per germline, CDR1 ENHRY and CDR2 SYGVKD. The CDR3 runs 11 residues. The CDR3 region has the DNA TGTGCCACAGGGCCCGAACGGGGCTACACCTTC. Protein: CATGPERGYTF.

The V gene is TRBV16, the J gene TRBJ2-5; D not certain. In germline, CDR1 is KGHSY, CDR2 FQNENV. The CDR3 is 12 amino acids. Trimming stripped 0 bases from V and 5 bases from J, with 4 bases between. CDR3 bases: TGTGCCAGCAGCCAATCGGGGGAGACCCAGTACTTC. It yields the protein CASSQSGETQYF.

V and J are TRBV29-1 and TRBJ1-2, with 9 positions matching TRBD1. Trimming took 1 base from V and 7 from J; bases not matched to a gene: 4. The CDR3 extends over 13 amino acids. Germline V gene sequence: CDR1 SQVTM, CDR2 ANQGSEA. CDR3 sequence (DNA): TGCAGCGTTGAAGCGACAGGGGGGGGTGGCTACACCTTC. Translated: CSVEATGGGGYTF.

The chain joins TRBV19 to TRBJ2-7; D is perhaps TRBD1 or TRBD2 (6 bases each). Trimming took off 9 bases at V and 3 bases at J, with 15 bases between the two ends. The CDR3 has 13 residues. Per germline, CDR1 LNHDA and CDR2 SQIVND (reference sequence). As DNA, the CDR3 is TGTGCCAGCCGAGGGGGGACAAACTACGAGCAGTACTTC. Translated, it gives CASRGGTNYEQYF.

Comment on this clone: Other DNA sequences from this sample encode an identical CDR3 as well. The rearrangement uses TRBV25-1 and TRBJ2-6; D gene ambiguous. Trimming pared 3 bases from V and 1 base from J, leaving 4 bases between. This CDR3 is 14 amino acids long. The germline gives CDR1 MGHDK, CDR2 SYGVNS. Written as DNA, the CDR3 is TGTGCCAGCAGTGATGGGTCTGGGGCCAACGTCCTGACTTTC. Its protein product is CASSDGSGANVLTF.